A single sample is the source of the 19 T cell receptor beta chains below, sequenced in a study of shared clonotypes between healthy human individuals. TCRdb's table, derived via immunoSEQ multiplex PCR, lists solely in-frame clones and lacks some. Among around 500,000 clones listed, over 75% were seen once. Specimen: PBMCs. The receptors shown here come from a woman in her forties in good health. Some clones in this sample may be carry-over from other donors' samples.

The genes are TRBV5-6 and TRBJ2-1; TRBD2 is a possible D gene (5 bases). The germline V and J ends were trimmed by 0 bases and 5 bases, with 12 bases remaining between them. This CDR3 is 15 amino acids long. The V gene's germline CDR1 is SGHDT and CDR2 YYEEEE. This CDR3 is CASSLASVSDNEQFF. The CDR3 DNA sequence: TGTGCCAGCAGCTTGGCCAGCGTTAGCGACAATGAGCAGTTCTTC.

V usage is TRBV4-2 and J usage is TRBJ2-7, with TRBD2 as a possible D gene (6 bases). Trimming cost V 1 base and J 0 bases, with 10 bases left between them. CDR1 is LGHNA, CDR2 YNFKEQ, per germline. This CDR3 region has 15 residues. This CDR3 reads CASSQGRGPSYEQYF. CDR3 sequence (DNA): TGTGCCAGCAGCCAAGGGCGGGGACCCTCCTACGAGCAGTACTTC.

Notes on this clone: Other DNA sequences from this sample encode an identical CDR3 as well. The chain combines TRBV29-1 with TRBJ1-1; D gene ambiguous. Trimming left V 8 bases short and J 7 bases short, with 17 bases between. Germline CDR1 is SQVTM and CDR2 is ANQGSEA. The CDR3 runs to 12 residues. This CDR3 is CSWARGANEAFF. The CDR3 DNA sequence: TGCAGCTGGGCGAGAGGAGCCAATGAAGCTTTCTTT.

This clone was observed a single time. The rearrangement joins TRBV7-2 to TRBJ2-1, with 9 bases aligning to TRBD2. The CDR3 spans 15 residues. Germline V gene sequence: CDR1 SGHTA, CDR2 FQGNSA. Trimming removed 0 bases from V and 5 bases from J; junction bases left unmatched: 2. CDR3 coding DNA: TGTGCCAGCAGCTTAGCGCTAGCGGGACACAATGAGCAGTTCTTC. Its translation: CASSLALAGHNEQFF.

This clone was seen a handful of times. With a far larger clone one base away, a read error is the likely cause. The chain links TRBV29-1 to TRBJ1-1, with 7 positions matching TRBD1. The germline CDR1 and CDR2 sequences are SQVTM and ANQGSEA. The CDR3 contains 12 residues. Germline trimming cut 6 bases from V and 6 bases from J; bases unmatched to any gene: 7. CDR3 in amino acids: CSVGDSLAEAFF. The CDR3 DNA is TGCAGCGTCGGGGACAGCCTGGCTGAAGCTTTCTTT.

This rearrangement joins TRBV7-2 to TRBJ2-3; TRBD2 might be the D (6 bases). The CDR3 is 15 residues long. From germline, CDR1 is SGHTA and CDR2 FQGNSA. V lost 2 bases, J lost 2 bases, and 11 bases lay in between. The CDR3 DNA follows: TGTGCCAGCAGCTTACGGGAGTCGATCACAGATACGCAGTATTTT. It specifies CASSLRESITDTQYF.

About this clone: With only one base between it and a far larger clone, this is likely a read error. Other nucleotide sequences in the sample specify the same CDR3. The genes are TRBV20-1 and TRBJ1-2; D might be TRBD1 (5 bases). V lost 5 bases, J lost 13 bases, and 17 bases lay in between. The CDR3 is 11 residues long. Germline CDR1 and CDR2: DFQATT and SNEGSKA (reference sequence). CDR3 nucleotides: TGCAGTGCTGAAGGGGAGCGACGCTGCACCTTC. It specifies CSAEGERRCTF.

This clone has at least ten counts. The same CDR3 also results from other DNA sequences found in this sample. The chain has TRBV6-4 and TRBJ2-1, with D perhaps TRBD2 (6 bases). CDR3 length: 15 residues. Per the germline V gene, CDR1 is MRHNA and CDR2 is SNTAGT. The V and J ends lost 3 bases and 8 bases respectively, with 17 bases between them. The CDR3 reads CASSEWVGGRYEQFF. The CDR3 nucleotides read TGTGCCAGCAGTGAATGGGTCGGGGGTCGCTATGAGCAGTTCTTC.

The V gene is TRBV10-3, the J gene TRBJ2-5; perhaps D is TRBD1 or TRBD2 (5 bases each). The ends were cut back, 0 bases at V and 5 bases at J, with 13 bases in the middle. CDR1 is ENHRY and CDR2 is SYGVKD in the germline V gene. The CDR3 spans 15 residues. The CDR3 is CAISESEGLRETQYF. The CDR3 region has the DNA TGTGCCATCAGTGAGTCTGAGGGGCTTAGGGAGACCCAGTACTTC.

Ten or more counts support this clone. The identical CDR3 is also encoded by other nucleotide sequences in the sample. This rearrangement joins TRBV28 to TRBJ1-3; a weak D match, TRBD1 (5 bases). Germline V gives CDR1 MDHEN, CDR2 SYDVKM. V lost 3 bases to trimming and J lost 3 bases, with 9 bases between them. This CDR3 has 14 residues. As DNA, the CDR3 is TGTGCCAGCAGTTTTGGGGGAGGTGGAAACACCATATATTTT. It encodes CASSFGGGGNTIYF.

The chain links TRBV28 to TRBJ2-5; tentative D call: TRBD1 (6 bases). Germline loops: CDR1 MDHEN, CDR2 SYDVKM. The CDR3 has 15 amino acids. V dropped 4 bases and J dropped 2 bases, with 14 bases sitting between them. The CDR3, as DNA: TGTGCCAGCAGTTATCCAACAGGGTTTCAAGAGACCCAGTACTTC. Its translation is CASSYPTGFQETQYF.

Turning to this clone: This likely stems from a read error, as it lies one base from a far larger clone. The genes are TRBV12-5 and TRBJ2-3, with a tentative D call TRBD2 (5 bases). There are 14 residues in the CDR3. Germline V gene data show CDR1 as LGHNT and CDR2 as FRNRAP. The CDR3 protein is CASGLGGQGDAQYF. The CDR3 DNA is TGTGCTAGTGGCCTGGGCGGGCAAGGAGATGCGCAGTATTTT.

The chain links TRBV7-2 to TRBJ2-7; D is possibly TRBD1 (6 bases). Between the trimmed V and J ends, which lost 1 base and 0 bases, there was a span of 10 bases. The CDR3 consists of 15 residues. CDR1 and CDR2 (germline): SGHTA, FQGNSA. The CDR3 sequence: CASSLVGQLSYEQYF. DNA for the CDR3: TGTGCCAGCAGCTTAGTCGGACAGCTCTCCTACGAGCAGTACTTC.

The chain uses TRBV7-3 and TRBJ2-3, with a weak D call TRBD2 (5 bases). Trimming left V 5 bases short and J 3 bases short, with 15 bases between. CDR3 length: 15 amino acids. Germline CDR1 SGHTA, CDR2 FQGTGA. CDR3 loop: CASSAYSERTDTQYF. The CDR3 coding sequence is TGTGCCAGCAGCGCCTATAGCGAAAGGACAGATACGCAGTATTTT. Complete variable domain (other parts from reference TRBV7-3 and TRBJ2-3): GAGVSQTPSNKVTEKGKYVELRCDPISGHTALYWYRQSLGQGPEFLIYFQGTGAADDSGLPNDRFFAVRPEGSVSTLKIQRTERGDSAVYLCASSAYSERTDTQYFGPGTRLTVL.

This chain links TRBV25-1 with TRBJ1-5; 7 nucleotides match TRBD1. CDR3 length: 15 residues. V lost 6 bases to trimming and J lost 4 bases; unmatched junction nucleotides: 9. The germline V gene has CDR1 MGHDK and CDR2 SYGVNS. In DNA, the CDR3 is TGTGCCAGCAGGGGGCCGGGACAGACTAATCAGCCCCAGCATTTT. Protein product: CASRGPGQTNQPQHF. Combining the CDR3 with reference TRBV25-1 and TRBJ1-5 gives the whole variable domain EADIYQTPRYLVIGTGKKITLECSQTMGHDKMYWYQQDPGMELHLIHYSYGVNSTEKGDLSSESTVSRIRTEHFPLTLESARPSHTSQYLCASRGPGQTNQPQHFGDGTRLSIL.

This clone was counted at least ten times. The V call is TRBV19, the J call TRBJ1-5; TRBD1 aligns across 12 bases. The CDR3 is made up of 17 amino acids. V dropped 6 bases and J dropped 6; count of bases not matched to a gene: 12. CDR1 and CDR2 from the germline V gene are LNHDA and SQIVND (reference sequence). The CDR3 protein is CASSTLPGQGARQPQHF. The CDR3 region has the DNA TGTGCCAGTAGCACACTACCGGGACAGGGGGCGCGTCAGCCCCAGCATTTT.

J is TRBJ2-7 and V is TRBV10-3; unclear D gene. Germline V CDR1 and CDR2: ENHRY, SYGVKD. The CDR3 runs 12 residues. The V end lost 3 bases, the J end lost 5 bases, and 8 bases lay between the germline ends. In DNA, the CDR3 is TGTGCCATCAGTGAATCTAGAGACGAGCAGTACTTC. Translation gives CAISESRDEQYF.

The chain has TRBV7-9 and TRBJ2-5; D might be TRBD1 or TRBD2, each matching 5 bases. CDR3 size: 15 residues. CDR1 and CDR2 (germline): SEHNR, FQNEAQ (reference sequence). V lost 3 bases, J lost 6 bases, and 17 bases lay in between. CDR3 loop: CASSFEDSGRKTQYF. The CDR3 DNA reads TGTGCCAGCAGCTTCGAAGACTCGGGACGAAAGACCCAGTACTTC.

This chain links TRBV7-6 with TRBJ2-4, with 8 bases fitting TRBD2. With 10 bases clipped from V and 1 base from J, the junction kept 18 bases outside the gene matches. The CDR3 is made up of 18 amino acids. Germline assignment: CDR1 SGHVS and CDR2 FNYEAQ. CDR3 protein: CANPGLVEGELAKNIQYF. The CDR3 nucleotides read TGTGCCAACCCGGGACTAGTAGAGGGGGAGCTGGCCAAAAACATTCAGTACTTC.